A selection of T cell receptor beta chains follows, all from one sample in a study of T cell clones after liver transplantation. Here immunoSEQ multiplex PCR was the method, and the copy in TCRdb shows in-frame clones only, minus some. This sample yields tens of thousands of clones, of which around 70% are seen a single time; around 9.1% belongs to the top ten. The sequencing used CD4+ T cells from blood, collected at the 22-month timepoint. These receptor sequences come from a human patient who received a liver transplant. Some of the T cells may derive from the graft donor. Each CDR3 is given with its conserved first and last residue. D genes are given only for firm matches. Some rows mark clone size as missing; the rest say once, few, many or name a class of expanded clone.

D gene: -
clone size: -
V gene: TRBV7-2
J gene: TRBJ1-5
CDR3 DNA: TGTGCCAGCAGCGCTGGCGCGTATAGCAATCAGCCCCAGCATTTT
CDR3 protein: CASSAGAYSNQPQHF

D gene: TRBD1
clone size: few
V gene: TRBV7-9
J gene: TRBJ1-1
CDR3 DNA: TGTGCCAGCAGCCCGAGGACAGGGGGAGGCACTGAAGCTTTCTTT
CDR3 protein: CASSPRTGGGTEAFF

D gene: -
clone size: -
V gene: TRBV6-6
J gene: TRBJ1-5
CDR3 DNA: TGTGCCAGCAGTTACGCAAGGGCAGGGAATCAGCCCCAGCATTTT
CDR3 protein: CASSYARAGNQPQHF

D gene: -
clone size: -
V gene: TRBV6-1
J gene: TRBJ2-2
CDR3 DNA: TGTGCCAGCAGTGAAGAGGTGGACGGGGAGCTGTTTTTT
CDR3 protein: CASSEEVDGELFF

D gene: TRBD1
clone size: -
V gene: TRBV19
J gene: TRBJ2-1
CDR3 DNA: TGTGCCAGTAGCTATGGGGGACAGGGACTTTTCCATGAGCAGTTCTTC
CDR3 protein: CASSYGGQGLFHEQFF

D gene: -
clone size: -
V gene: TRBV6-6
J gene: TRBJ2-2
CDR3 DNA: TGTGCCAGCAGGGGGAATACTCTGAACACCGGGGAGCTGTTTTTT
CDR3 protein: CASRGNTLNTGELFF

D gene: TRBD1
clone size: -
V gene: TRBV6-4
J gene: TRBJ2-2
CDR3 DNA: TGTGCCAGCAGCCGGGACAGGGCAAGCCGGGAGCTGTTTTTT
CDR3 protein: CASSRDRASRELFF

D gene: -
clone size: -
V gene: TRBV7-9
J gene: TRBJ2-7
CDR3 DNA: TGTGCCAGCAGCTTAAAAGGGCGAGAGCAGTACTTC
CDR3 protein: CASSLKGREQYF

D gene: TRBD1
clone size: few
V gene: TRBV19
J gene: TRBJ1-5
CDR3 DNA: TGTGCCAGTAGTATAGGCCTCGGAACAGGGGATCAGCCCCAGCATTTT
CDR3 protein: CASSIGLGTGDQPQHF

D gene: TRBD1
clone size: -
V gene: TRBV2
J gene: TRBJ2-1
CDR3 DNA: TGTGCCTCCCACAGGGGAAATGAGCAGTTCTTC
CDR3 protein: CASHRGNEQFF

D gene: -
clone size: -
V gene: TRBV7-2
J gene: TRBJ1-6
CDR3 DNA: TGTGCCAGCAGACCAGGGGCATCCTATAATTCACCCCTCCACTTT
CDR3 protein: CASRPGASYNSPLHF

D gene: TRBD1
clone size: -
V gene: TRBV7-2
J gene: TRBJ2-2
CDR3 DNA: TGTGCCAGCAGCCCCGGGACAGGGAGATATCGAACCGGGGAGCTGTTTTTT
CDR3 protein: CASSPGTGRYRTGELFF

D gene: TRBD1
clone size: -
V gene: TRBV2
J gene: TRBJ1-1
CDR3 DNA: TGTGCCAGCAGCCTGACAGGGAGTGGGGCCACTGAAGCTTTCTTT
CDR3 protein: CASSLTGSGATEAFF

D gene: -
clone size: -
V gene: TRBV28
J gene: TRBJ2-3
CDR3 DNA: TGTGCCAGCAGTTACCCGGACAGAACTGGCACAGATACGCAGTATTTT
CDR3 protein: CASSYPDRTGTDTQYF

D gene: -
clone size: -
V gene: TRBV27
J gene: TRBJ1-1
CDR3 DNA: TGTGCCCGCCCTTCAGGGGCCCACGGCACTGAAGCTTTCTTT
CDR3 protein: CARPSGAHGTEAFF

D gene: TRBD1
clone size: -
V gene: TRBV28
J gene: TRBJ2-7
CDR3 DNA: TGTGCCAGCATTCCCTCCGGGACAGGGGACAACGAGCAGTACTTC
CDR3 protein: CASIPSGTGDNEQYF

D gene: -
clone size: -
V gene: TRBV6-1
J gene: TRBJ2-1
CDR3 DNA: TGTGCCAGCAGTTGGCAGGGCTCCTACAATGAGCAGTTCTTC
CDR3 protein: CASSWQGSYNEQFF

D gene: -
clone size: -
V gene: TRBV10-3
J gene: TRBJ2-6
CDR3 DNA: TGTGCCATAACCTCTGGGGCCAACGTCCTGACTTTC
CDR3 protein: CAITSGANVLTF

D gene: TRBD1
clone size: many
V gene: TRBV7-2
J gene: TRBJ2-6
CDR3 DNA: TGTGCCAGCAGCTTAGTCGGTGGACAGGGGGCTGGGGCCAACGTCCTGACTTTC
CDR3 protein: CASSLVGGQGAGANVLTF

D gene: TRBD2
clone size: once
V gene: TRBV28
J gene: TRBJ2-1
CDR3 DNA: TGTGCCAGCATTGCGGGGGGCCCTGCCAATGAGCAGTTCTTC
CDR3 protein: CASIAGGPANEQFF

D gene: -
clone size: many
V gene: TRBV9
J gene: TRBJ2-7
CDR3 DNA: TGTGCCAGCAGCCCGGGCGCTCAGCACGAGCAGTACTTC
CDR3 protein: CASSPGAQHEQYF

D gene: -
clone size: few
V gene: TRBV6-1
J gene: TRBJ1-2
CDR3 DNA: TGTGCCAGCAGTGAAGCGGGAGCAGGACTTAACTATGGCTACACCTTC
CDR3 protein: CASSEAGAGLNYGYTF

D gene: -
clone size: once
V gene: TRBV7-3
J gene: TRBJ1-5
CDR3 DNA: TGTGCCAGCAGCTTAGGGGGGGCTAACCATCAGCCCCAGCATTTT
CDR3 protein: CASSLGGANHQPQHF

D gene: TRBD2
clone size: -
V gene: TRBV30
J gene: TRBJ2-1
CDR3 DNA: TGTGCCTGGAGTCCTAATAGCGGGGGGCTCAATGAGCAGTTCTTC
CDR3 protein: CAWSPNSGGLNEQFF

D gene: -
clone size: -
V gene: TRBV19
J gene: TRBJ2-3
CDR3 DNA: TGTGCCAGTAGTACAGACACGGGACGACACACAGATACGCAGTATTTT
CDR3 protein: CASSTDTGRHTDTQYF

D gene: TRBD2
clone size: few
V gene: TRBV27
J gene: TRBJ2-5
CDR3 DNA: TGTGCCAGCACCTCGGGGGGGCGCCTCTCGACCCAGTACTTC
CDR3 protein: CASTSGGRLSTQYF

D gene: -
clone size: -
V gene: TRBV2
J gene: TRBJ1-3
CDR3 DNA: TGTGCCAGTGGGATGGACGGAAACACCATATATTTT
CDR3 protein: CASGMDGNTIYF

D gene: TRBD2
clone size: -
V gene: TRBV19
J gene: TRBJ2-3
CDR3 DNA: TGTGCCAGTAGTGTCGGGACTAGCGGCACAGATACGCAGTATTTT
CDR3 protein: CASSVGTSGTDTQYF

D gene: -
clone size: -
V gene: TRBV7-9
J gene: TRBJ2-1
CDR3 DNA: TGTGCCAGCAGCTTGGGCAGGGAGATGTACAATGAGCAGTTCTTC
CDR3 protein: CASSLGREMYNEQFF

D gene: -
clone size: -
V gene: TRBV6-5
J gene: TRBJ2-5
CDR3 DNA: -
CDR3 protein: CASSSSTVEAETQYF

D gene: -
clone size: -
V gene: TRBV6-5
J gene: TRBJ1-2
CDR3 DNA: TGTGCCAGCGGGGTCTCGGGGGATGGCTACACCTTC
CDR3 protein: CASGVSGDGYTF

D gene: TRBD2
clone size: once
V gene: TRBV6-5
J gene: TRBJ2-7
CDR3 DNA: TGTGCCAGCAGTGGGAGTAGCGGGGGGCCCTACGAGCAGTACTTC
CDR3 protein: CASSGSSGGPYEQYF

D gene: -
clone size: once
V gene: TRBV7-6
J gene: TRBJ1-3
CDR3 DNA: TGTGCCAGCAGCTTAGCGCACGGACCAGGAAACACCATATATTTT
CDR3 protein: CASSLAHGPGNTIYF

D gene: -
clone size: -
V gene: TRBV6-9
J gene: TRBJ1-4
CDR3 DNA: TGTGCCAGCAGTTATTTTGGGGGGGTAAGAGAAAAACTGTTTTTT
CDR3 protein: CASSYFGGVREKLFF

D gene: -
clone size: few
V gene: TRBV14
J gene: TRBJ1-2
CDR3 DNA: TGTGCCAGCAGCGGCTTGGAGGGGAGCTTCGGCTACACCTTC
CDR3 protein: CASSGLEGSFGYTF

D gene: -
clone size: many
V gene: TRBV29-1
J gene: TRBJ1-2
CDR3 DNA: TGCAGCGTTGAAGATACGGGCGGCTACACCTTC
CDR3 protein: CSVEDTGGYTF

D gene: TRBD2
clone size: -
V gene: TRBV5-1
J gene: TRBJ2-7
CDR3 DNA: TGCGCCAGCAGCCCGGAGCGGGGGGGTGTCTACGAGCAGTACTTC
CDR3 protein: CASSPERGGVYEQYF

D gene: -
clone size: -
V gene: TRBV28
J gene: TRBJ1-5
CDR3 DNA: TGTGCCAGCAGGCGGACCAACGAGAATCAGCCCCAGCATTTT
CDR3 protein: CASRRTNENQPQHF

D gene: TRBD1
clone size: few
V gene: TRBV6-1
J gene: TRBJ1-2
CDR3 DNA: TGTGGGGGGGGCGAACAGGGGAACGACTATGGCTACACCTTC
CDR3 protein: CGGGEQGNDYGYTF

D gene: -
clone size: -
V gene: TRBV11-2
J gene: TRBJ2-7
CDR3 DNA: TGTGCCAGCAGCCCCTCGGGACTTCTCTACGAGCAGTACTTC
CDR3 protein: CASSPSGLLYEQYF

D gene: -
clone size: -
V gene: TRBV2
J gene: TRBJ1-4
CDR3 DNA: TGTGCCAGCAGTGCTGGGGGGAGTGCAACTAATGAAAAACTGTTTTTT
CDR3 protein: CASSAGGSATNEKLFF

D gene: TRBD1
clone size: -
V gene: TRBV2
J gene: TRBJ1-2
CDR3 DNA: TGTGCCAGCAGTCCAAGGACAGGGGTGGGCTACACCTTC
CDR3 protein: CASSPRTGVGYTF

D gene: -
clone size: few
V gene: TRBV5-6
J gene: TRBJ1-6
CDR3 DNA: TGTGCCAGCACCCAGGCAGGGATACGATCACCCCTCCACTTT
CDR3 protein: CASTQAGIRSPLHF

D gene: -
clone size: -
V gene: TRBV27
J gene: TRBJ2-5
CDR3 DNA: TGTGCCAGCAGTTCCCGACAGTGGGAGACCCAGTACTTC
CDR3 protein: CASSSRQWETQYF

D gene: TRBD2
clone size: -
V gene: TRBV18
J gene: TRBJ2-1
CDR3 DNA: TGTGCCAGCTCACCAGGGCTAGCGGGGGGGCACAATGAGCAGTTCTTC
CDR3 protein: CASSPGLAGGHNEQFF

D gene: -
clone size: -
V gene: TRBV28
J gene: TRBJ2-7
CDR3 DNA: TGTGCCAGCACCCTATACGGAGAGCAGTACTTC
CDR3 protein: CASTLYGEQYF

D gene: -
clone size: -
V gene: TRBV6-5
J gene: TRBJ1-5
CDR3 DNA: TGTGCCAGCAGTCTGGGGGCGCGGCAGCCCCAGCATTTT
CDR3 protein: CASSLGARQPQHF

D gene: TRBD2
clone size: -
V gene: TRBV29-1
J gene: TRBJ2-3
CDR3 DNA: TGCAGCGTTGAAGTTAGCGGGGGGGCGGATACGCAGTATTTT
CDR3 protein: CSVEVSGGADTQYF

D gene: TRBD1
clone size: -
V gene: TRBV14
J gene: TRBJ1-2
CDR3 DNA: TGTGCCAGCAGCCGAGACAGGGGAAGAGGCTACACCTTC
CDR3 protein: CASSRDRGRGYTF

D gene: -
clone size: -
V gene: TRBV11-3
J gene: TRBJ1-1
CDR3 DNA: TGTGCCAGCAGCTCAGACGGCAGGGCCAACACTGAAGCTTTCTTT
CDR3 protein: CASSSDGRANTEAFF

D gene: TRBD1
clone size: -
V gene: TRBV30
J gene: TRBJ1-1
CDR3 DNA: TGTGCCTGGAATCTTGGGACAGGGGGTTACACTGAAGCTTTCTTT
CDR3 protein: CAWNLGTGGYTEAFF

D gene: TRBD1
clone size: -
V gene: TRBV6-1
J gene: TRBJ2-6
CDR3 DNA: TGTGCCAGCAGTGTAGGACAGGGGATGACTGGGGCCAACGTCCTGACTTTC
CDR3 protein: CASSVGQGMTGANVLTF

D gene: TRBD1
clone size: -
V gene: TRBV30
J gene: TRBJ1-1
CDR3 DNA: TGTGCCTGGAGTGACGTCTTGGGGACAGGGACCCTCCCTGCTGAAGCTTTCTTT
CDR3 protein: CAWSDVLGTGTLPAEAFF

D gene: TRBD1
clone size: few
V gene: TRBV14
J gene: TRBJ1-1
CDR3 DNA: TGTGCCAGCAGCCAAAGGGCCAGTAACTGGGACAGGGCACAAGAGATGAACACTGAAGCTTTCTTT
CDR3 protein: CASSQRASNWDRAQEMNTEAFF

D gene: -
clone size: few
V gene: TRBV28
J gene: TRBJ1-5
CDR3 DNA: TGTGCCAGCAGCCCGGACAGCTATAGCAATCAGCCCCAGCATTTT
CDR3 protein: CASSPDSYSNQPQHF